This T cell receptor beta chain was sequenced in a study of shared clonotypes between healthy human individuals. Here immunoSEQ multiplex PCR was the method, and the copy in TCRdb shows in-frame clones only, minus some. The sample yields some 1.5 million clones, roughly 96% seen once. Comments on this clone: Its matching antigen is unknown. Other nucleotide sequences in the sample specify the same CDR3.

Germline CDR1 is SGHRS and CDR2 is YFSETQ. The CDR3 consists of 14 residues. V lost 3 bases, J lost 4 bases, and 3 bases stayed unmatched. Study-wide results and limits: Depth of sequencing was expected to influence donor clonotype sharing.

The TCR comes from a young man in good health. J is TRBJ2-7 and V is TRBV5-1; 11 bases are shared with TRBD2. Material for sequencing was naive CD4+ T cells sorted from blood. The subset is: CD45RA+ positively selected. The CDR3 loop is CASSYTSGSYEQYF. In DNA form, the CDR3 reads TGCGCCAGCAGCTACACTAGCGGGAGTTACGAGCAGTACTTC. The full variable domain, in which reference TRBV5-1 and TRBJ2-7 provide the parts outside the CDR3, is KAGVTQTPRYLIKTRGQQVTLSCSPISGHRSVSWYQQTPGQGLQFLFEYFSETQRNKGNFPGRFSGRQFSNSRSEMNVSTLELGDSALYLCASSYTSGSYEQYFGPGTRLTVT.